This T cell receptor (beta chain) is drawn from a study of blood T cells in healthy people across ages. The study's findings and limits: Because donor CMV status was unknown, expanded clonotype changes were possibly confounded.

The ends were cut back, 6 bases at V and 3 bases at J, with 12 bases in the middle. The CDR3 has 13 residues. Germline CDR1 and CDR2: SQVTM and ANQGSEA. A second roughly 7 to 11 cycle PCR used barcoded and J-beta primers. TCRdb ran MiXCR on the 5' RACE reads and lists one entry per CDR3 protein. The sample has fewer than 1,000,000 distinct CDR3 sequences, 35% to 60% seen once; the top ten hold less than 20%. Concerning this clonotype itself: Its specificity is not known.

The chain recombines TRBV29-1 with TRBJ1-5; D unclear. The origin of this receptor is a man older than 75 in good health. Sequenced: blood. In DNA form, the CDR3 reads TGCAGCGTCTCTCGGTCGATCAATCAGCCCCAGCATTTT. It encodes CSVSRSINQPQHF.